Listed here are 3 T cell receptor beta chains from one sample, sequenced in a study of patients and donors after allogeneic stem cell transplantation. TCRdb called the RT-PCR reads again in MiXCR, with one record for every CDR3 protein. The table includes about 960,000 distinct CDR3 sequences, 15% to 20% detected once. The sample consisted of blood, either unsorted or a sorted T cell fraction (not recorded which). Receptors originate from a human donor who was either an allogeneic HSCT recipient or a stem cell or donor lymphocyte infusion donor (not recorded which). It is not recorded whose cells these are; they may come from a transplant donor.

The J gene is TRBJ2-7, the V gene TRBV2; perhaps TRBD2 as D (5 bases). The CDR3 runs to 14 residues. Trimming removed 4 bases from V and 7 bases from J, with 17 bases in between. Germline CDR1 and CDR2: SNHLY and FYNNEI. The DNA of the CDR3 is TGTGCCAGCAGTGTACAGACTAAACTGGGTGAGCAGTACTTC. Translating it yields CASSVQTKLGEQYF.

This chain uses TRBV15 with TRBJ2-7; D not certain. This CDR3 has 13 amino acids. Trimming removed 5 bases from V and 4 bases from J, with 12 bases in between. Germline values: CDR1 LNHNV, CDR2 YYDKDF (reference sequence). DNA of the CDR3: TGTGCCACCAGCTCCCACCCGGGTTACGAGCAGTACTTC. Protein: CATSSHPGYEQYF.

This clonotype was observed at least ten times. The chain uses TRBV10-3 and TRBJ2-3, with 9 bases lining up with TRBD1. There are 16 residues in the CDR3. Losses at the gene ends were 0 bases for V and 3 bases for J; bases not matched to a gene: 4. The germline gives CDR1 ENHRY, CDR2 SYGVKD. This chain's CDR3 is CAISESGQGLTDTQYF. The CDR3 bases are TGTGCCATCAGTGAGTCGGGACAGGGTCTGACAGATACGCAGTATTTT.